The clone carrying this T cell receptor (beta chain) was seen a single time. Its specificity is not known. These data come from a study of CD8+ T cells in alopecia areata. General study points: Patients shared TCRs less clearly than mice did, possibly owing to HLA. Scalp specimens additionally yield sequences from normal skin's resident alphabeta T cells.

Germline CDR1 reads SGHDN; CDR2 reads FVKESK. The CDR3 sequence is 13 residues long. V was trimmed by 5 bases and J by 0 bases, leaving 8 bases between them. RNA was extracted and reverse transcribed into cDNA as the sequencing template. Assay used: immunoSEQ multiplex PCR; TCRdb lists only in-frame clones, some missing. This table has 150,000 to 200,000 clones, just over 65% appearing once. From PBMCs, CD4+ and CD8+ T cells were sorted. The sample in question was CD8+ T cells sorted from blood, obtained at week 0. This sequence was found in a human donor with alopecia areata. The V call is TRBV14, the J call TRBJ2-7; weak D call: TRBD1 (6 bases). The CDR3 is CASSGDNSYEQYF. The DNA of the CDR3 is TGTGCCAGCAGCGGGGACAACTCCTACGAGCAGTACTTC.